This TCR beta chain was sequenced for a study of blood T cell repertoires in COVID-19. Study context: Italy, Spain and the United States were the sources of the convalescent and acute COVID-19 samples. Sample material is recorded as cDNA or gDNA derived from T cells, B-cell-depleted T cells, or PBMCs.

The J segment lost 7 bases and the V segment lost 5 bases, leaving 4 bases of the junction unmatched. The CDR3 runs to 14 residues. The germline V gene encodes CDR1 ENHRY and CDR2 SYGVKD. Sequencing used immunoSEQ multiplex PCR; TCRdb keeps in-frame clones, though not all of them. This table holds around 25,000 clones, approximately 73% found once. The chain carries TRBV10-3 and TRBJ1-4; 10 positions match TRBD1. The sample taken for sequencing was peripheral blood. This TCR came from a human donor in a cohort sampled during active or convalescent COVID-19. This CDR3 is CAISPRTGGEKLFF. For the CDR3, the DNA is TGTGCCATCAGTCCCCGGACAGGGGGTGAAAAACTGTTTTTT.